The rows below give T cell receptor beta chains drawn from one sample of a study of T cell repertoires in ileal Crohn's disease. Sequencing used immunoSEQ multiplex PCR; TCRdb keeps in-frame clones, though not all of them. The sample has more than 50,000 clones; roughly 89% are singletons. The source material was ileal tissue. Every receptor here comes from an adult with Crohn's disease. CDR3s include the opening cysteine and the closing phenylalanine or tryptophan. Each record gives: clone size, D gene, J gene, V gene, CDR3 DNA, CDR3 protein. D genes are given only for firm matches. The size entry is marked missing in some rows and otherwise reads once, few, many or a size class.

abundance: NA
d_gene: TRBD1
j_gene: TRBJ1-3
v_gene: TRBV9
CDR3nt: TGTGCCAGCAGCGTAGCTATCGGACCTCATCCGGGACAGAAGCACCGCTCTGGAAACACCATATATTTT
CDR3aa: CASSVAIGPHPGQKHRSGNTIYF

abundance: NA
d_gene: TRBD1
j_gene: TRBJ1-5
v_gene: TRBV7-9
CDR3nt: TGTGCCAGCAGCGGGGACAGTAGTCAGCCCCAGCATTTT
CDR3aa: CASSGDSSQPQHF

abundance: NA
d_gene: NA
j_gene: TRBJ2-3
v_gene: TRBV29-1
CDR3nt: TGCAGCGTTCGGGTTCTGGCTACGCAGTATTTT
CDR3aa: CSVRVLATQYF

abundance: few
d_gene: NA
j_gene: TRBJ1-2
v_gene: TRBV6-5
CDR3nt: TGTGCCAGCATGAGCGGTTATGGCTACACCTTC
CDR3aa: CASMSGYGYTF

abundance: NA
d_gene: NA
j_gene: TRBJ1-5
v_gene: TRBV18
CDR3nt: TGTGCCAGCTCACCCGGGGGGCAGCAGCCCCAGCATTTT
CDR3aa: CASSPGGQQPQHF

abundance: NA
d_gene: NA
j_gene: TRBJ2-3
v_gene: TRBV5-1
CDR3nt: TGCGCCAGCAGCCCTCAAGGTTCCGACAGGCCGGATACGCAGTATTTT
CDR3aa: CASSPQGSDRPDTQYF

abundance: NA
d_gene: TRBD2
j_gene: TRBJ2-3
v_gene: TRBV30
CDR3nt: TGTGCCTGGAGACTAGCGGGAGGGGCAGATACGCAGTATTTT
CDR3aa: CAWRLAGGADTQYF

abundance: NA
d_gene: TRBD2
j_gene: TRBJ2-1
v_gene: TRBV15
CDR3nt: TGTGCCACCAGCAGAGATTTCCGGGCTAGCGGGAGCGATGAGCAGTTCTTC
CDR3aa: CATSRDFRASGSDEQFF

abundance: NA
d_gene: NA
j_gene: TRBJ2-7
v_gene: TRBV20-1
CDR3nt: TGCAGTGCTAGGTCCCTATACGAGCAGTACTTC
CDR3aa: CSARSLYEQYF

abundance: NA
d_gene: NA
j_gene: TRBJ2-5
v_gene: TRBV18
CDR3nt: TGTGCCAGCTCACCCCCCAGGGCCACTGGGGAGACCCAGTACTTC
CDR3aa: CASSPPRATGETQYF

abundance: NA
d_gene: TRBD1
j_gene: TRBJ1-5
v_gene: TRBV6-5
CDR3nt: TGTGCCAGCCGACAGGGTAATCAGCCCCAGCATTTT
CDR3aa: CASRQGNQPQHF

abundance: NA
d_gene: NA
j_gene: TRBJ2-2
v_gene: TRBV11-2
CDR3nt: TGTGCCAGCAGCCACTCCAGGGGACACACCGGGGAGCTGTTTTTT
CDR3aa: CASSHSRGHTGELFF

abundance: NA
d_gene: TRBD2
j_gene: TRBJ2-1
v_gene: TRBV10-3
CDR3nt: TGTGCCGTAACGGGGGGGCTCTTATACAATGAGCAGTTCTTC
CDR3aa: CAVTGGLLYNEQFF

abundance: NA
d_gene: TRBD2
j_gene: TRBJ2-1
v_gene: TRBV10-3
CDR3nt: TGTGCCATCAGTGAGGGCGGGAGGGCCTACAATGAGCAGTTCTTC
CDR3aa: CAISEGGRAYNEQFF

abundance: NA
d_gene: TRBD1
j_gene: TRBJ1-5
v_gene: TRBV25-1
CDR3nt: TGTGCCAGCCGGGACAGGGATAATCAGCCCCAGCATTTT
CDR3aa: CASRDRDNQPQHF

abundance: NA
d_gene: TRBD1
j_gene: TRBJ1-5
v_gene: TRBV27
CDR3nt: TGTGCCAGCAGTCAAAAAACCGGGACAGAGAGCAATCAGCCCCAGCATTTT
CDR3aa: CASSQKTGTESNQPQHF

abundance: NA
d_gene: NA
j_gene: TRBJ2-2
v_gene: TRBV5-1
CDR3nt: TGCGCCAGCAGCCCGACAGGGAACACCGGGGAGCTGTTTTTT
CDR3aa: CASSPTGNTGELFF

abundance: NA
d_gene: TRBD1
j_gene: TRBJ2-7
v_gene: TRBV9
CDR3nt: TGTGCCAGCAGCGCTACAGGGGGGTTCTACGAGCAGTACTTC
CDR3aa: CASSATGGFYEQYF

abundance: NA
d_gene: NA
j_gene: TRBJ1-3
v_gene: TRBV29-1
CDR3nt: TGCAGCGCTGTTAGACAGTCTGGAAACACCATATATTTT
CDR3aa: CSAVRQSGNTIYF

abundance: NA
d_gene: TRBD2
j_gene: TRBJ2-7
v_gene: TRBV5-1
CDR3nt: TGCGCCAGCAGCTCGCGACCTGCTAGCGGGACTTACTCCTACGAGCAGTACTTC
CDR3aa: CASSSRPASGTYSYEQYF

abundance: NA
d_gene: TRBD2
j_gene: TRBJ2-3
v_gene: TRBV28
CDR3nt: TGTGCCAGCGGAGGGACTAGCTTCGGAACAGATACGCAGTATTTT
CDR3aa: CASGGTSFGTDTQYF

abundance: NA
d_gene: NA
j_gene: TRBJ1-5
v_gene: TRBV2
CDR3nt: TGTGCCAGCGTACAGGGCCCGTATAGCAATCAGCCCCAGCATTTT
CDR3aa: CASVQGPYSNQPQHF

abundance: NA
d_gene: NA
j_gene: TRBJ2-2
v_gene: TRBV5-1
CDR3nt: TGCGCCAGCAGCTTCCGGGATTATCGTTCCGGGGAGCTGTTTTTT
CDR3aa: CASSFRDYRSGELFF

abundance: NA
d_gene: TRBD1
j_gene: TRBJ2-5
v_gene: TRBV4-1
CDR3nt: TGCGCCAGCAGCCAAGATTCGCGGACAGGGGGGACGGCCCAGTACTTC
CDR3aa: CASSQDSRTGGTAQYF

abundance: NA
d_gene: TRBD2
j_gene: TRBJ2-1
v_gene: TRBV7-6
CDR3nt: TGTGCCAGCAGCTTACGGCTAGCGGGGGGGGATGAGCAGTTCTTC
CDR3aa: CASSLRLAGGDEQFF

abundance: once
d_gene: NA
j_gene: TRBJ1-2
v_gene: TRBV4-3
CDR3nt: TGCGCCAGCAGCCACGGCGCGCGGGGGAACTATGGCTACACCTTC
CDR3aa: CASSHGARGNYGYTF

abundance: NA
d_gene: TRBD1
j_gene: TRBJ1-5
v_gene: TRBV5-6
CDR3nt: TGTGCCAGCAGCTTGGGGGACAGGGGTAATCAGCCCCAGCATTTT
CDR3aa: CASSLGDRGNQPQHF

abundance: NA
d_gene: NA
j_gene: TRBJ2-7
v_gene: TRBV19
CDR3nt: TGTGCCAGTAGCGGACTCCACGGCGAGCAGTACTTC
CDR3aa: CASSGLHGEQYF

abundance: NA
d_gene: NA
j_gene: TRBJ1-5
v_gene: TRBV2
CDR3nt: TGTGCCAGCAGTGATGAGGAGTATCAGCCCCAGCATTTT
CDR3aa: CASSDEEYQPQHF

abundance: once
d_gene: NA
j_gene: TRBJ2-1
v_gene: TRBV14
CDR3nt: TGTGCCAGCAGCCAAGAGCTGAGTCGCAATGAGCAGTTCTTC
CDR3aa: CASSQELSRNEQFF

abundance: NA
d_gene: TRBD2
j_gene: TRBJ2-3
v_gene: TRBV19
CDR3nt: TGTGCCAGTACCCTGGCGACTAGCGGGGGTGTATCGCAGTATTTT
CDR3aa: CASTLATSGGVSQYF

abundance: NA
d_gene: NA
j_gene: TRBJ1-6
v_gene: TRBV19
CDR3nt: TGTGCCAGTAATACACGCCGCCCCTATAATTCACCCCTCCACTTT
CDR3aa: CASNTRRPYNSPLHF

abundance: NA
d_gene: NA
j_gene: TRBJ1-2
v_gene: TRBV4-1
CDR3nt: TGCGCCAGCAGCCAATCTCAGATGAACTATGGCTACACCTTC
CDR3aa: CASSQSQMNYGYTF

abundance: NA
d_gene: TRBD1
j_gene: TRBJ2-3
v_gene: TRBV5-5
CDR3nt: TGTGCCAGCAGCATTGGACAGGAGTATACGCAGTATTTT
CDR3aa: CASSIGQEYTQYF

abundance: NA
d_gene: NA
j_gene: TRBJ2-1
v_gene: TRBV5-1
CDR3nt: TGCGCCAGCAGCTTGATGACCTCTAGTGAGCAGTTCTTC
CDR3aa: CASSLMTSSEQFF

abundance: few
d_gene: TRBD2
j_gene: TRBJ2-1
v_gene: TRBV7-2
CDR3nt: TGTGCCAGCAGCAAAACGGGACTACCCCAATACAATGAGCAGTTCTTC
CDR3aa: CASSKTGLPQYNEQFF

abundance: NA
d_gene: NA
j_gene: TRBJ1-3
v_gene: TRBV12-5
CDR3nt: TGTGCTAGTGGGGAGGGCAGTCTTAGAAACACCATATATTTT
CDR3aa: CASGEGSLRNTIYF

abundance: NA
d_gene: NA
j_gene: TRBJ1-5
v_gene: TRBV6-5
CDR3nt: TGTGCCAGCAGTCCGTCGTCGGTGCAGCCCCAGCATTTT
CDR3aa: CASSPSSVQPQHF

abundance: few
d_gene: NA
j_gene: TRBJ2-6
v_gene: TRBV30
CDR3nt: TGTGCCTGGAGCTTCGACAGATCTGGGGCCAACGTCCTGACTTTC
CDR3aa: CAWSFDRSGANVLTF

abundance: NA
d_gene: NA
j_gene: TRBJ2-5
v_gene: TRBV5-6
CDR3nt: TGTGCCAGCAGCCGGGTGGGGGGCCAAGAGACCCAGTACTTC
CDR3aa: CASSRVGGQETQYF

abundance: NA
d_gene: TRBD1
j_gene: TRBJ1-1
v_gene: TRBV2
CDR3nt: TGTGCCAGCAGCCAACAGGGGGGAGGCATCTTGAACACTGAAGCTTTCTTT
CDR3aa: CASSQQGGGILNTEAFF

abundance: NA
d_gene: NA
j_gene: TRBJ1-2
v_gene: TRBV19
CDR3nt: TGTGCCAGTACGGGTACGGGGGGGAGGTATGGCTACACCTTC
CDR3aa: CASTGTGGRYGYTF

abundance: NA
d_gene: NA
j_gene: TRBJ2-2
v_gene: TRBV2
CDR3nt: TGTGCCGTCGATCGGGGGTCTAACACCGGGGAGCTGTTTTTT
CDR3aa: CAVDRGSNTGELFF

abundance: few
d_gene: NA
j_gene: TRBJ1-4
v_gene: TRBV28
CDR3nt: TGTGCCAGCAGGCCGGACGGACTTAATGAAAAACTGTTTTTT
CDR3aa: CASRPDGLNEKLFF

abundance: NA
d_gene: TRBD1
j_gene: TRBJ1-2
v_gene: TRBV28
CDR3nt: TGTGCCAGCAGTTCGGGACAGAGCCTTGGATCGGTCGACGGCTACACCTTC
CDR3aa: CASSSGQSLGSVDGYTF

abundance: NA
d_gene: TRBD2
j_gene: TRBJ2-7
v_gene: TRBV9
CDR3nt: TGTGCCAGCAGCGACGGGGGACTAAGGGGAGAGCAGTACTTC
CDR3aa: CASSDGGLRGEQYF

abundance: NA
d_gene: NA
j_gene: TRBJ1-5
v_gene: TRBV6-1
CDR3nt: TGTGCCAGCAGTAGGGACAAACCAAATCAGCCCCAGCATTTT
CDR3aa: CASSRDKPNQPQHF

abundance: NA
d_gene: NA
j_gene: TRBJ2-1
v_gene: TRBV6-1
CDR3nt: TGTGCCAGCAGTCGCGGCTCCTACAATGAGCAGTTCTTC
CDR3aa: CASSRGSYNEQFF